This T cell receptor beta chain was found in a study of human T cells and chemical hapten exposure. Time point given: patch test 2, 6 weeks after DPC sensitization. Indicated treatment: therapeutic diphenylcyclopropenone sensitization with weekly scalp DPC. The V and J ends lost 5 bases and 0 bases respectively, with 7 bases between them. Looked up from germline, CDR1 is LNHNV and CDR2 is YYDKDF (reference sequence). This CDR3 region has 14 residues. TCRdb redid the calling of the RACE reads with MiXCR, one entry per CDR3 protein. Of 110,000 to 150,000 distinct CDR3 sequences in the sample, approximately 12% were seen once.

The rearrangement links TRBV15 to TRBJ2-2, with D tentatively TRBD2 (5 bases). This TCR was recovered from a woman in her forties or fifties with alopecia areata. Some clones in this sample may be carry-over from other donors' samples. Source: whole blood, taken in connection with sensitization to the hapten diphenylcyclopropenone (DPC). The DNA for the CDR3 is TGTGCCACCAGCGAGCGGCCGAACACCGGGGAGCTGTTTTTT. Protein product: CATSERPNTGELFF.